One TCR beta chain is described in this entry. The antigen is not known. The data were taken from a study of radiotherapy plus CTLA-4 blockade in lung cancer. Across the whole study: Patients showed objective responses in 15% to 20% of cases, and disease control was achieved by 31%. Study-level findings and limits: Subsequent to radiotherapy plus ipilimumab, tumor-derived TCR clones underwent expansion in blood.

The table came from immunoSEQ multiplex PCR; TCRdb's copy has only in-frame clones and leaves some out. There are 81,000 or so clones in the sample; under 85% occur only once, and roughly 15% lies in the top ten. People whose metastatic non-small-cell lung cancer was chemo-refractory got focal radiation along with CTLA-4 blockade by ipilimumab. The sequence came from a human donor with non-small cell lung cancer that progressed on radiotherapy plus ipilimumab. The sequences come from peripheral blood, collected from a patient treated with radiotherapy plus ipilimumab.

CDR3 nucleotides: TGTGCCAGCAGCCCCGGAGTAAGCAATCAGCCCCAGCATTTT. Its translation: CASSPGVSNQPQHF. The chain employs TRBV7-9 and TRBJ1-5; no clear D gene. CDR1 is SEHNR, CDR2 FQNEAQ, per germline (reference sequence). This CDR3 is 14 amino acids long. The V end was cut by 5 bases, the J end by 1 base, with 9 bases between.